The 18 T cell receptor beta chains below were found in one sample sequenced in a study of cytomegalovirus exposure and HLA in healthy donors. Primers: 60 Vbeta forward and 13 Jbeta reverse. The table came from immunoSEQ multiplex PCR; TCRdb's copy has only in-frame clones and leaves some out. The sample shows about 110,000 clones, roughly 80% of them seen only once. The material sequenced was PBMCs. The receptors stem from a man between 50 and 59 years old in good health and CMV-seronegative.

This chain links TRBV6-4 with TRBJ2-2; D is ambiguous. V lost 3 bases, J lost 2 bases, and 7 bases lay in between. Germline assignment: CDR1 MRHNA and CDR2 SNTAGT. This CDR3 contains 14 residues. The DNA for the CDR3 is TGTGCCAGCAGTGAACAGTTTAACACCGGGGAGCTGTTTTTT. Translating gives CASSEQFNTGELFF.

This chain links TRBV29-1 with TRBJ2-5; 9 nucleotides match TRBD2. Germline V gives CDR1 SQVTM, CDR2 ANQGSEA. V dropped 4 bases and J dropped 5; count of bases not matched to a gene: 11. This CDR3 comprises 15 residues. The CDR3 here is CSVAWTSDPEETQYF. DNA of the CDR3: TGCAGCGTTGCCTGGACTAGCGACCCAGAGGAGACCCAGTACTTC. Variable domain in full (rest from reference TRBV29-1 and TRBJ2-5): SAVISQKPSRDICQRGTSLTIQCQVDSQVTMMFWYRQQPGQSLTLIATANQGSEATYESGFVIDKFPISRPNLTFSTLTVSNMSPEDSSIYLCSVAWTSDPEETQYFGPGTRLLVL.

The genes are TRBV5-5 and TRBJ2-7; tentative D call: TRBD1 (6 bases). From germline, CDR1 is SGHKS and CDR2 YYEKEE (reference sequence). The CDR3 consists of 13 residues. V lost 4 bases, J lost 2 bases, and 10 bases lay in between. In DNA form, the CDR3 reads TGTGCCAGCAGCGTACAGGGTACCTACGAGCAGTACGTC. Protein: CASSVQGTYEQYV.

A note on this clone: The final CDR3 position lacks the conserved phenylalanine or tryptophan, pointing to a likely read error. The DNA is omitted, as the CDR3 cannot be located on it reliably, and the CDR3 follows TCRdb's listing. CDR3 residues: CASSESNRAYFSVR. J is TRBJ1-2 and V is TRBV6-1; TRBD1, the table's D call, lacks a check against the DNA. The CDR3 region is 14 residues in length, termini included. Germline V CDR1 and CDR2: MNHNS, SASEGT.

The chain links TRBV5-1 to TRBJ2-7; 12 positions match TRBD2. The CDR3 runs 20 residues. V trimming: 0 bases; J trimming: 4 bases; junction bases outside the gene matches: 17. CDR1 is SGHRS, CDR2 YFSETQ, per germline. The CDR3 sequence is CASSLVPLAGGPGFRYEQYV. For the CDR3, the DNA is TGCGCCAGCAGCTTGGTTCCCCTAGCGGGGGGGCCCGGGTTTAGATACGAGCAGTACGTC.

In its sample, this clone was seen once. The chain carries TRBV28 and TRBJ2-7; 12 nucleotides agree with TRBD2. Looked up from germline, CDR1 is MDHEN and CDR2 is SYDVKM. The trim removed 6 bases at V and 6 bases at J, leaving 3 bases unmatched. This CDR3 region has 13 residues. The CDR3 spells CASRLAGGGEQYV. CDR3 bases: TGTGCCAGCAGACTAGCGGGGGGAGGCGAGCAGTACGTC.

The chain employs TRBV4-2 and TRBJ2-5, with TRBD1 identical over 10 bases. The CDR3 has 16 residues. The germline V gene encodes CDR1 LGHNA and CDR2 YNFKEQ. With 3 bases clipped from V and 7 bases from J, the junction kept 11 bases outside the gene matches. CDR3 sequence (DNA): TGTGCCAGCAGCCAGCCGGGACAGGGGATATCAGGGACCCAGTACTTC. Its protein product is CASSQPGQGISGTQYF.

This chain joins TRBV10-3 and TRBJ2-2, with D possibly matching TRBD2 (5 bases). CDR3 length equals 14 residues. Deletions cut 4 bases from V and 7 bases from J, with 13 bases between. Germline CDR1 is ENHRY and CDR2 is SYGVKD. The CDR3 sequence: CAISGGLHDGELFF. CDR3 nucleotides: TGTGCCATCAGTGGCGGGCTCCACGACGGGGAGCTGTTTTTT.

The chain is built from TRBV29-1 and TRBJ1-5; no reliable D call. Germline CDR1 SQVTM, CDR2 ANQGSEA. V was trimmed by 7 bases and J by 6 bases, leaving 19 bases between them. The CDR3 sequence is 14 residues long. The CDR3 spells CSGLRVTPFQPQHF. The CDR3 DNA follows: TGCAGCGGACTCCGGGTCACCCCCTTTCAGCCCCAGCATTTT.

The V gene is TRBV7-2, the J gene TRBJ1-2; a possible D gene is TRBD1 (5 bases). Trimming took off 1 base at V and 4 bases at J, with 13 bases between the two ends. The germline gives CDR1 SGHTA, CDR2 FQGNSA. The CDR3 spans 15 residues. The CDR3 DNA reads as TGTGCCAGCAGCTTAGACAGGCAGTTAGGCTATGGCTACACCTTC. This codes for CASSLDRQLGYGYTF.

The CDR3 sequence is CAWSEGQGLREKLFF. CDR3 DNA sequence: TGTGCCTGGAGTGAGGGACAGGGATTGCGCGAAAAACTGTTTTTT. The chain uses TRBV30 and TRBJ1-4; 9 nucleotides align to TRBD1. The CDR3 is 15 amino acids. The germline V gene has CDR1 GTSNPN and CDR2 SVGIG (reference sequence). Trimming removed 1 base from V and 8 bases from J; junction bases left unmatched: 8. The whole variable domain, remainder taken from reference TRBV30 and TRBJ1-4, is SQTIHQWPATLVQPVGSPLSLECTVEGTSNPNLYWYRQAAGRGLQLLFYSVGIGQISSEVPQNLSASRPQDRQFILSSKKLLLSDSGFYLCAWSEGQGLREKLFFGSGTQLSVL.

J is TRBJ1-3 and V is TRBV7-6, with D possibly matching TRBD1 (5 bases). The CDR3 has 15 residues. Germline CDR1 is SGHVS and CDR2 is FNYEAQ. V dropped 0 bases and J dropped 4 bases, with 10 bases sitting between them. The CDR3 region has the DNA TGTGCCAGCAGCTTAGCGGGGGGATCCGGAAACACCATATATTTT. Amino acids: CASSLAGGSGNTIYF.

J is TRBJ1-3 and V is TRBV5-8; 7 nucleotides agree with TRBD1. CDR3 length: 14 amino acids. V shed 4 bases and J 5 bases; nucleotides not matched to a gene: 6. CDR1 and CDR2 from the germline V gene are SGHTS and YDEGEE. CDR3 loop: CASSPTGNRNTIYF. The CDR3, as DNA: TGTGCCAGCAGCCCGACAGGGAATAGAAACACCATATATTTT.

The chain recombines TRBV28 with TRBJ1-2, with no clear D. The CDR3 extends over 12 amino acids. Trimming cost V 3 bases and J 2 bases, with 4 bases left between them. CDR1 MDHEN and CDR2 SYDVKM come from the germline V gene. The CDR3 DNA sequence: TGTGCCAGCAGTTTCCCGAACTATGGCTACACCTTC. It translates to CASSFPNYGYTF.

The chain is built from TRBV5-4 and TRBJ1-1; D unresolved. Trimming pared 7 bases from V and 0 bases from J, leaving 16 bases between. CDR3 length: 15 amino acids. The germline V gene encodes CDR1 SGHNT and CDR2 YYREEE (reference sequence). CDR3 in amino acids: CASRSTVSMNTEAFF. CDR3 nucleotide sequence: TGTGCCAGCCGATCCACCGTTAGCATGAACACTGAAGCTTTCTTT.

The gene calls are TRBV6-6 and TRBJ2-7; 12 bases agree with TRBD1. V lost 4 bases to trimming and J lost 7 bases; unmatched junction nucleotides: 8. The V gene's germline CDR1 is MNHNY and CDR2 SVGAGI (reference sequence). The CDR3 sequence is 15 residues long. The CDR3 spells CASSLPGQGAREQYF. The CDR3 DNA reads TGTGCCAGCAGTTTGCCGGGACAGGGGGCGCGGGAGCAGTACTTC.

V is TRBV7-9 and J is TRBJ1-2; D unresolved. CDR3 length: 13 residues. Deletions cut 3 bases from V and 2 bases from J, with 7 bases between. CDR1 and CDR2 from the germline V gene are SEHNR and FQNEAQ (reference sequence). The CDR3 region has the DNA TGTGCCAGCAGCTTGGGCAGGAACTATGGCTACACCTTC. This sequence encodes CASSLGRNYGYTF.

This sequence joins TRBV27 and TRBJ1-6; 8 bases fit TRBD1. Trimming took 2 bases from V and 6 from J; bases not matched to a gene: 12. The CDR3 is 18 residues long. The germline CDR1 and CDR2 sequences are MNHEY and SMNVEV (reference sequence). For the CDR3, the DNA is TGTGCCAGCAGTTTAGGCCAGGGGGCCCTTCCTCCTAATTCACCCCTCCACTTT. This codes for CASSLGQGALPPNSPLHF.